These 2 T cell receptor beta chains were all obtained from the same sample, sequenced in a study of T cells in Graves' hyperthyroidism and ophthalmopathy (dated by TCRdb to between 2017 and 2020). Receptor libraries were prepared by multiplex PCR. Instrument on record: Illumina HiSeq 2000. TCR beta CDR3 regions were amplified from RNA transcripts. The TCR CDR3 was subjected to a first round of RT-PCR using the HTBI primer set and the Qiagen OneStep RT-PCR kit. TCRdb ran its own pipeline on the public reads, namely fastp trimming at Q25 and MiXCR clone calling, and kept in-frame beta chains. Every CDR3 protein is listed once, alongside the most common genes and DNA of its rows. Present in this sample are about 510,000 distinct CDR3 sequences, 12% to 15% of which were seen just once. The ten biggest clones cover approximately 15% of the sample. The specimen was blood. Receptors originate from a middle-aged woman with Graves' hyperthyroidism.

This clonotype has at least ten counts. The genes are TRBV24-1 and TRBJ1-5; tentatively, D is TRBD1 (6 bases). CDR1 KGHDR and CDR2 SFDVKD come from the germline V gene. CDR3 length: 16 amino acids. Trimming shortened V by 3 bases and J by 3 bases, and 14 bases separated the two germline ends. CDR3 bases: TGTGCCACCAGTGATCCCCCGACAGGAGTCAATCAGCCCCAGCATTTT. This gives the protein CATSDPPTGVNQPQHF.

CDR3 coding DNA: TGCGCCAGCAGCCAAGATCAGGGTTTGCGATTCCATGGCTACACCTTC. Encoded protein: CASSQDQGLRFHGYTF. This sequence joins TRBV4-1 and TRBJ1-2; possible D gene TRBD1, 5 bases. This CDR3 spans 16 amino acids. Germline assignment: CDR1 MGHRA and CDR2 YSYEKL. Trimming left V 0 bases short and J 6 bases short, with 17 bases between.